This TCR beta chain originates from a study of CD8 T cells in Susac syndrome (dated by TCRdb to about 2019). Study-level background: Repertoire sequencing was used to test whether CD8+ T cell activation and differentiation in Susac syndrome was antigen driven. The paper's findings and limits, for the study overall: The study acknowledged that relatively few individuals were included in the TCR sequencing and HLA analysis.

Trimming at the junction amounts to 0 bases on V and 2 bases on J, and the germline ends lie 8 bases apart. Reading from cysteine to phenylalanine, the CDR3 counts 15 amino acids. The sequence is cut down to CDR3 DNA, 45 bases in frame from base 1. Taken from the germline V gene, the CDR1 and CDR2 loops are KGHDR and SFDVKD. About this clonotype: There is no known antigen for this receptor. Qualities for individual bases were not recorded, and no much larger clone is one base off.

High-throughput TCR beta sequencing profiled peripheral blood CD8+ and CD4+ T cells from healthy donors, Susac syndrome patients and multiple sclerosis patients. The multiple sclerosis controls were treatment-naive patients who had stable or active relapsing-remitting disease and met the revised McDonald criteria. Bulk CD8+ and CD4+ T cells were purified by magnetic negative isolation, while CD8+ TEMRA cells were enriched using FACS. Blood was drawn into EDTA tubes, processed within 24 hours, and PBMCs were isolated by density gradient centrifugation. PBMCs intended for TCR sequencing were cryopreserved in liquid nitrogen and were subsequently thawed in a 37 degrees C water bath. A purity of at least 90% was achieved for sorted or isolated CD4+, CD8+ and CD8+ TEMRA cells. RNA was extracted with the RNeasy kit and about 0.5 to 1 ug was reverse transcribed using random hexamers. TCR beta CDR3 regions were amplified with the immunoSEQ multiplex PCR assay covering 54 Vbeta and 13 Jbeta segments. Bias from PCR amplification was corrected by using a synthetic template baseline for primer optimization and for computational correction. For the original study's pipeline: Only productive sequences were kept, with reads annotated to V, D and J genes according to IMGT and analyzed in immunoSEQ Analyzer. Clonality was computed as one minus Shannon entropy normalized by log2 of the number of productive unique sequences. Public and private clones were assessed among the 100 most prevalent clones of each patient and control. Susac-specific clones were defined as absent from healthy and MS cohorts, about 1,100 published viral clones and other ImmuneACCESS disease sequences. The raw public reads went through TCRdb reprocessing: fastp at Q25, MiXCR clone calling, in-frame beta chains kept. Each CDR3 protein appears once, grouped with its most common genes and DNA. TCRdb, rather than the study authors, made the V and J calls. The sample has around 230,000 distinct CDR3 sequences on record, roughly 96% of them singletons. In total, the top ten clones hold 0.085% to 0.095% of the sample.

The sample was CD4+ T cells from PBMCs. Recombination joined TRBV24-1 with TRBJ2-3, and the D gene may be TRBD1, 5 bases matching. The TCR sequence derives from a human donor with multiple sclerosis. The CDR3 loop reads CATSDLQDNTDTQYF. The bases are TGTGCCACCAGTGATTTGCAGGACAACACAGATACGCAGTATTTT.